Described below is a single T cell receptor beta chain sequence and its context. Its antigen has not been determined. Base qualities are not recorded, but no much larger clone differs from it by a single base. Systemically healthy Caucasian individuals from Russia, some 38 in total and aged about 6 to 90 years, were included as donors. Approximately 10 milliliters of peripheral blood were collected from each donor into EDTA-treated Vacutainer tubes. Ficoll-Paque density-gradient centrifugation was used to isolate PBMCs, with at least 7 million per sample. Trizol reagent was used to extract total RNA from the PBMCs, yielding at least 5.5 micrograms per sample. For every donor, an aliquot of PBMCs went through flow cytometry to measure the percentages of naive CD45RAhigh/CD27high T cells. The data belong to a study of blood T cells in healthy people across ages (dated by TCRdb to the mid-2010s). With regard to the full study: In model experiments, template switching captured roughly one uniquely barcoded TCR beta cDNA molecule for every two T cells. Using the same blood draw, the study looked at two additional independent replicas of 1 million unique cDNA reads for two donors, one aged 18 to 30 and the other aged 80 or older. Four age groups were formed from the donors: young (average roughly 15 years), middle-aged (around 37), aged (over 55) and long-lived (about 80). Age-related changes in TCR beta repertoire diversity were measured in the study by deep sequencing normalized with unique cDNA molecular identifiers.

Points the paper makes about the study in general: Because profiling used bulk unsorted PBMCs, naive and antigen-experienced compartments could not be compared conclusively. As age increased, observed TCR beta diversity per million T cells dropped in a roughly linear way, and a significant reduction was already evident by age about 40. Estimates of total diversity based on one million sequenced T cells were regarded as lower bounds and as underestimates. A strong correlation was found between observed TCR beta diversity and the percentage of naive T cells measured by flow cytometry. Because the CMV infection status of the donors was unknown, age-related changes in expanded clonotypes may potentially have been confounded. Compared with the aged group, the long-lived group had more naive CD4+ T cells, fewer expanded clones and increased TCR diversity, suggesting age selection.

Preparation of the library involved 5' RACE. Sequencer: Illumina HiSeq 2500. A second PCR of 7 to 11 cycles was run with a J-beta primer mix and a sample-barcoded 5' primer. A unique molecular identifier was introduced onto each TCR beta cDNA molecule by a template-switch 5' adaptor carrying 12 random nucleotides. At least 3 million CDR3-containing paired-end reads were obtained from each sample. First-strand cDNA was synthesized from all RNA with the Mint cDNA synthesis kit, primed by a TRBC-specific oligonucleotide. Following uracil-DNA glycosylase treatment, a first 18-cycle PCR with universal primers M1SS and BC2_uni_R was performed on all cDNA. The study's processing was this. For normalization, 1 million high-quality reads were randomly selected from each sample, with every read carrying a distinct molecular identifier. Instead of being binned into consensus sequences, reads that shared molecular identifiers were thrown out. MiTCR, run with a Q25 quality threshold and the strictest error-elimination algorithm, handled CDR3 identification, clonotype clustering and error correction. A nonparametric unseen species model using Euler transformation provided a lower-bound estimate of total TCR beta diversity. The raw public reads went through TCRdb reprocessing: fastp at Q25, MiXCR clone calling, in-frame beta chains kept. Identical CDR3 protein sequences are pooled into one entry, listed with their most common genes and DNA. TCRdb's processing, not the study's, gives the V and J calls here. This sample holds about 800,000 distinct CDR3 sequences; just under 25% were observed only once. The ten largest clonotypes hold roughly 3.5% of the sample.

V and J lose 2 bases and 0 bases, and a span of 8 bases separates them. The CDR3 runs 15 amino acids, cysteine and phenylalanine included. The retained sequence is limited to the CDR3, 45 bases, with the frame set at the first base. Sequences DFQATT (CDR1) and SNEGSKA (CDR2) are obtained from the germline V gene (reference sequence). The same data also went into a second study, on T cells of mothers and their children. Drawing on the second study: The donors were nine systemically healthy Caucasian individuals, made up of three mothers and their six children. cDNA synthesis consumed the entire amount of extracted RNA, loaded at roughly 1.5 ug RNA in each 15 ul reaction. In the second PCR, the M1S primer introduced both the sample barcodes and 2-4 random nucleotides. More than 9 million TCR beta CDR3 reads were obtained from each mother, and several million reads were obtained from each child. Thymic selection shapes the output of TCR recombination in a similar way in related and unrelated pairs, and inherited differences have a minor effect. Normalized repertoire overlap was always found to be slightly, but never significantly, higher in related mother-child pairs than in unrelated mother-child pairs. No persistent microchimeric T cell clones were detected, at a sensitivity of 80 to 100 clones per million clonotypes. Deep NGS was used in the study to compare the TCR beta repertoires of mothers and children and to look for features that separate related mother-child pairs from unrelated individuals. On average, the children were roughly 11 +/- 4 years old, while the mothers were approximately 41 +/- 4 years old. After adapter ligation was performed with NEBNext reagents, the libraries were sequenced on an Illumina HiSeq 2000 with 100+100 nt paired-end reads. To avoid cross-contamination, the mother libraries and the child libraries were prepared a month apart and sequenced in separate runs. Between roughly 500,000 and 2,300,000 distinct TCR beta clonotypes were identified per donor. Naive TCR beta clonotypes were estimated from low-frequency clonotypes matched to each donor's FACS-determined naive share, without sorting.

This chain joins TRBV20-1 to TRBJ1-6, with a tentative D gene TRBD1 over 5 matching bases. Material: blood. This clonotype was obtained from a boy younger than 18 in good health. The nucleotide sequence reads TGCAGTGCTAGAACAGGCATCTCCTATAATTCACCCCTCCACTTT. This codes for CSARTGISYNSPLHF.